This TCR beta chain was obtained from a study of blood T cell repertoires in COVID-19. For the study at large: From T cells, B-cell-depleted T cells, or PBMCs came the material, which was cDNA or gDNA.

The CDR3 has 17 residues. In germline, CDR1 is SGDLS, CDR2 YYNGEE. V was shortened by 4 bases and J by 0 bases, with 19 bases between the two germline ends. Only in-frame clones appear in the TCRdb table, and some are missing; sequencing was by immunoSEQ multiplex PCR. The data contain about 200,000 clones, about 90% of them singletons. The TCR comes from a man under 40 who had recovered from COVID-19. Source material: PBMCs or T cells enriched from blood (not recorded which). The chain joins TRBV9 to TRBJ1-2; possibly TRBD1 for D (6 bases). The CDR3 nucleotides read TGTGCCAGCAGCTCACCGATCCGAGGGGGAGCTAACTATGGCTACACCTTC. This codes for CASSSPIRGGANYGYTF.